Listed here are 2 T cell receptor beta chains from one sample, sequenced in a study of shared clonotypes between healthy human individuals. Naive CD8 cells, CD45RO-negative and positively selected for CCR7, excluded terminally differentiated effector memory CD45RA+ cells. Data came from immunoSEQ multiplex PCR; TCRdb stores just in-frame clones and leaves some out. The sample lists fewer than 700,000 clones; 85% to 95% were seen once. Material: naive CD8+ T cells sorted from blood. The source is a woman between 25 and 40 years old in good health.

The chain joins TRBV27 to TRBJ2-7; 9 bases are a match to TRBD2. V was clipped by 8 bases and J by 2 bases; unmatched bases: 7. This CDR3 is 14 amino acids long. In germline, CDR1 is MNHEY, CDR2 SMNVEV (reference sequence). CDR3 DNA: TGTGCCAGCCATTCCCCTAGCGGGACCTACGAGCAGTACTTC. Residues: CASHSPSGTYEQYF.

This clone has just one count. CDR3 in amino acids: CASSPIAGAYEQYF. The CDR3 DNA is TGTGCCAGCAGCCCCATAGCGGGAGCTTACGAGCAGTACTTC. The V gene is TRBV7-3, the J gene TRBJ2-7, with 9 positions matching TRBD2. After removal of 5 bases from V and 4 bases from J, the junction contained 6 bases not matched to a gene. CDR3 size: 14 residues. CDR1 SGHTA and CDR2 FQGTGA come from the germline V gene.